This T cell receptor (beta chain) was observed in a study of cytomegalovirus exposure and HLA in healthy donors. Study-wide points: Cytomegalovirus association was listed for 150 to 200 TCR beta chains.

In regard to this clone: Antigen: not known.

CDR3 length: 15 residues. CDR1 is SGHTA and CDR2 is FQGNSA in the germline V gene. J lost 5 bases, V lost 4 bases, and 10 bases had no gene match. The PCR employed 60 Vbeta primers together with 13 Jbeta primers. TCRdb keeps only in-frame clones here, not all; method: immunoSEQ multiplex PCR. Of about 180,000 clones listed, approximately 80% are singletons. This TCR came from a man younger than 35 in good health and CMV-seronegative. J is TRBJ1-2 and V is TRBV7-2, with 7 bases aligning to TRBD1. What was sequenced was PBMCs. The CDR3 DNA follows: TGTGCCAGCAGCTCCACGCGATCGACAGGGTATGGCTACACCTTC. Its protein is CASSSTRSTGYGYTF.